These 30 T cell receptor beta chains were all obtained from the same sample, sequenced in a study of cytomegalovirus exposure and HLA in healthy donors (TCRdb year 2017). Library creation used the immunoSEQ multiplex PCR assay. For the multiplex PCR, a mixture combining 60 forward primers for TCR Vbeta segments and 13 reverse primers for TCR Jbeta segments was used. TCRdb mirrors the immuneACCESS table, restricted to in-frame sequences. Some clones are absent from its copies; in checked studies, under half trace to an unresolved V gene, and the reason for the others is unknown. The sample table holds 210,000 or so clones, of which around four fifths were seen once. The top ten hold under 0.85% of the sample. Sequencing was carried out using PBMCs. The source of these receptors is a boy younger than 10 in good health and CMV-seronegative.

This chain links TRBV30 with TRBJ1-3, with TRBD1 identical over 7 bases. Germline V gene sequence: CDR1 GTSNPN, CDR2 SVGIG (reference sequence). Trimming at V came to 0 bases and at J to 0 bases, leaving 11 bases not matched to a gene. The CDR3 is 18 residues long. CDR3: CAWSVSFDRDFSGNTIYF. For the CDR3, the DNA is TGTGCCTGGAGTGTATCTTTTGACAGGGATTTCTCTGGAAACACCATATATTTT. Together with reference TRBV30 and TRBJ1-3, the CDR3 gives the full variable domain: SQTIHQWPATLVQPVGSPLSLECTVEGTSNPNLYWYRQAAGRGLQLLFYSVGIGQISSEVPQNLSASRPQDRQFILSSKKLLLSDSGFYLCAWSVSFDRDFSGNTIYFGEGSWLTVV.

The chain employs TRBV4-1 and TRBJ2-7, with TRBD1 matching 8 bases. The CDR3 is 16 residues long. J lost 3 bases, V lost 4 bases, and 11 bases had no gene match. CDR1 is MGHRA, CDR2 YSYEKL, per germline. The CDR3 here is CASSLTPGQDIYEQYF. For the CDR3, the DNA is TGCGCCAGCAGCCTCACCCCGGGACAGGACATCTACGAGCAGTACTTC.

V is TRBV29-1 and J is TRBJ1-2; 8 bases are shared with TRBD1. This CDR3 contains 12 residues. J gave up 6 bases and V 5 bases, and 5 bases lay outside the gene matches. Per germline, CDR1 SQVTM and CDR2 ANQGSEA. The CDR3 region is CSVYDRGHGYTF. In DNA form, the CDR3 reads TGCAGCGTTTATGACAGGGGCCATGGCTACACCTTC.

The rearrangement links TRBV7-8 to TRBJ2-3; 7 bases match TRBD2. Germline V CDR1 and CDR2: SGHVS, FQNEAQ. The ends lost 5 bases at V and 6 bases at J; junction bases unmatched: 14. The length of the CDR3 is 16 residues. The CDR3, as DNA: TGTGCCAGCAGCCCAAATTTCGGGGGGTATGCCGATACGCAGTATTTT. It encodes CASSPNFGGYADTQYF.

The chain combines TRBV9 with TRBJ2-3; maybe TRBD1 (5 bases). This CDR3 is built from 12 residues. Germline values: CDR1 SGDLS, CDR2 YYNGEE. V lost 4 bases, J lost 3 bases, and 6 bases lay in between. CDR3: CASSQGTDTQYF. Here the CDR3 DNA reads TGTGCCAGCAGCCAGGGTACAGATACGCAGTATTTT.

The rearrangement uses TRBV27 and TRBJ2-2, with a possible D match to TRBD2 (5 bases). The germline CDR1 and CDR2 sequences are MNHEY and SMNVEV (reference sequence). V shed 10 bases and J shed 3 bases, with 6 bases lying between them. The CDR3 is 11 residues long. CDR3 in amino acids: CATGDTGELFF. Written as DNA, the CDR3 is TGTGCCACCGGGGACACCGGGGAGCTGTTTTTT.

The chain carries TRBV6-6 and TRBJ2-7; D gene unclear. The CDR3 runs to 14 residues. CDR1 and CDR2 (germline): MNHNY, SVGAGI (reference sequence). Between the trimmed V and J ends, which lost 5 bases and 0 bases, there was a span of 11 bases. The CDR3 nucleotides are TGTGCCAGCAGTAACCGAGATGCCTCCTACGAGCAGTACTTC. Protein: CASSNRDASYEQYF.

The chain is built from TRBV6-6 and TRBJ1-1; the D is unclear. Trimming stripped 6 bases from V and 0 bases from J, with 5 bases between. CDR1 and CDR2 from the germline V gene are MNHNY and SVGAGI (reference sequence). This CDR3 has 12 residues. As DNA, the CDR3 is TGTGCCAGCAGCCGAGTGAACACTGAAGCTTTCTTT. Protein product: CASSRVNTEAFF.

There are a few counts of this clone. The J gene is TRBJ2-1, the V gene TRBV19; 7 nucleotides align to TRBD1. The CDR3 has 16 amino acids. Germline values: CDR1 LNHDA, CDR2 SQIVND (reference sequence). V lost 6 bases to trimming and J lost 8 bases; unmatched junction nucleotides: 16. Here the CDR3 reads CASSGSRQGVTDEQFF. DNA for the CDR3: TGTGCCAGTAGCGGCTCCAGACAGGGTGTAACGGATGAGCAGTTCTTC. The variable domain in full, completed from reference TRBV19 and TRBJ2-1, reads DGGITQSPKYLFRKEGQNVTLSCEQNLNHDAMYWYRQDPGQGLRLIYYSQIVNDFQKGDIAEGYSVSREKKESFPLTVTSAQKNPTAFYLCASSGSRQGVTDEQFFGPGTRLTVL.

The chain employs TRBV6-1 and TRBJ2-3; no clear D. This CDR3 has 18 residues. Per the germline V gene, CDR1 is MNHNS and CDR2 is SASEGT. The germline V and J ends were trimmed by 2 bases and 4 bases, with 22 bases remaining between them. The CDR3 DNA is TGTGCCAGCAGTGAACCCTCAACCCCCCACGAGATCGCAGATACGCAGTATTTT. Translation: CASSEPSTPHEIADTQYF.

J is TRBJ2-2 and V is TRBV27; D gene unclear. Trimming removed 5 bases from V and 7 bases from J, with 5 bases in between. The CDR3 length is 11 residues. Germline V gene sequence: CDR1 MNHEY, CDR2 SMNVEV (reference sequence). CDR3 in DNA: TGTGCCAGCAGTGTGAGCGGGGAGCTGTTTTTT. It is translated as CASSVSGELFF.

The chain couples TRBV10-3 to TRBJ2-5; D not certain. V lost 7 bases to trimming and J lost 1 base, with 10 bases between them. From germline, CDR1 is ENHRY and CDR2 SYGVKD. CDR3 length: 13 amino acids. The CDR3 region is CAINAEIQETQYF. CDR3 nucleotides: TGTGCCATCAACGCGGAGATCCAAGAGACCCAGTACTTC.

The gene calls are TRBV10-2 and TRBJ1-5; D is uncertain. The germline V gene encodes CDR1 WSHSY and CDR2 SAAADI. The CDR3 is made up of 14 amino acids. Between the trimmed V and J ends, which lost 3 bases and 12 bases, there was a span of 18 bases. CDR3 sequence: CASSDSATMELQHF. In DNA form, the CDR3 reads TGCGCCAGCAGTGATTCGGCCACTATGGAGCTCCAGCATTTT.

CDR3 amino acids: CASSQETTFPGTPYEQYF. CDR3 nucleotide sequence: TGCGCCAGCAGCCAAGAGACTACCTTCCCCGGGACTCCCTACGAGCAGTACTTC. The V call is TRBV4-1, the J call TRBJ2-7; possible D gene TRBD2, 6 bases. This CDR3 is 18 amino acids long. Germline V gene lookup returns CDR1 MGHRA and CDR2 YSYEKL. Trimming removed 0 bases at V and 2 bases at J, with 20 bases between.

This chain uses TRBV7-9 with TRBJ2-7, with 12 bases that match TRBD2. In germline, CDR1 is SEHNR, CDR2 FQNEAQ (reference sequence). This CDR3 spans 15 amino acids. V shed 6 bases, J shed 3 bases, and the junction held 6 bases outside the gene matches. The CDR3 coding sequence is TGTGCCAGCAGGCCCCCGGGACTAGCGGGCTACGAGCAGTACTTC. Translated, it gives CASRPPGLAGYEQYF. Full variable domain (outside the CDR3, taken from reference TRBV7-9 and TRBJ2-7): DTGVSQNPRHKITKRGQNVTFRCDPISEHNRLYWYRQTLGQGPEFLTYFQNEAQLEKSRLLSDRFSAERPKGSFSTLEIQRTEQGDSAMYLCASRPPGLAGYEQYFGPGTRLTVT.

The chain joins TRBV28 to TRBJ1-2, with 8 bases aligning to TRBD1. The CDR3 consists of 16 residues. J lost 4 bases, V lost 6 bases, and 13 bases had no gene match. Germline V CDR1 and CDR2: MDHEN, SYDVKM. The CDR3: CASSPTPRQGFYGYTF. The CDR3 DNA reads as TGTGCCAGCAGCCCTACACCGAGACAGGGGTTCTATGGCTACACCTTC.

This clone appeared a single time. The V call is TRBV2, the J call TRBJ2-5; D is uncertain. The end of the DNA is better explained by TRBJ2-7, so the J call may be wrong. CDR1 and CDR2 from the germline V gene are SNHLY and FYNNEI. The CDR3 extends over 11 amino acids. This CDR3 is CASSPNYEQYF. The CDR3, as DNA: TGTGCCAGCAGTCCGAACTACGAGCAGTACTTC.

With regard to this clone: The same CDR3 also results from other DNA sequences found in this sample. V and J are TRBV15 and TRBJ2-7; D may be TRBD1 (5 bases). This CDR3 is built from 13 residues. With 0 bases removed from V and 3 bases from J, the gap between germline ends came to 6 bases. Germline V gene data show CDR1 as LNHNV and CDR2 as YYDKDF (reference sequence). CDR3 in DNA: TGTGCCACCAGCAGAGATAGGGGCTACGAGCAGTACTTC. This translates into CATSRDRGYEQYF.

The rearrangement links TRBV5-1 to TRBJ1-2; a possible D gene is TRBD1 (6 bases). V was clipped by 4 bases and J by 11 bases, with 18 bases between them. This CDR3 comprises 13 residues. Per the germline V gene, CDR1 is SGHRS and CDR2 is YFSETQ. The chain's CDR3 is CASSPTVQGLYTF. The CDR3 bases are TGCGCCAGCAGCCCCACCGTACAGGGCCTTTACACCTTC.

The chain uses TRBV9 and TRBJ2-1; 9 nucleotides align to TRBD1. Trimming cost V 0 bases and J 5 bases; bases outside gene matches: 3. Germline CDR1 and CDR2: SGDLS and YYNGEE. CDR3 length equals 15 residues. CDR3 in DNA: TGTGCCAGCAGCGTAGGGGACAGGGTCAACAATGAGCAGTTCTTC. Protein sequence: CASSVGDRVNNEQFF.

The chain uses TRBV2 and TRBJ1-3, with 7 positions matching TRBD1. Germline V gene sequence: CDR1 SNHLY, CDR2 FYNNEI. V gave up 4 bases and J gave up 5 bases; unmatched junction bases: 5. CDR3 length equals 14 residues. The CDR3 region has the DNA TGTGCCAGCAGTGTAGGGGGCGAGAGAAACACCATATATTTT. Residues: CASSVGGERNTIYF.

This clone was seen only a few times. This chain links TRBV5-4 with TRBJ2-1; 10 positions agree with TRBD2. Germline trimming cut 3 bases from V and 7 bases from J; bases unmatched to any gene: 4. The CDR3 is made up of 14 amino acids. CDR1 and CDR2 from the germline V gene are SGHNT and YYREEE (reference sequence). The CDR3 DNA reads TGTGCCAGCAGCTCGGGACTAGCGAGGAATGAGCAGTTCTTC. Amino acids: CASSSGLARNEQFF.

The rearrangement joins TRBV10-3 to TRBJ2-3, with TRBD2 matching over 14 bases. V lost 3 bases to trimming and J lost 0 bases; unmatched junction nucleotides: 8. This CDR3 has 19 amino acids. The germline V gene encodes CDR1 ENHRY and CDR2 SYGVKD. Here the CDR3 DNA reads TGTGCCATCAGTGAAAGGGGACTAGCGGGAGTTGGGAGCACAGATACGCAGTATTTT. Its protein is CAISERGLAGVGSTDTQYF.

V usage is TRBV6-6 and J usage is TRBJ2-5; D unclear. Germline V lookup: CDR1 MNHNY, CDR2 SVGAGI (reference sequence). Trimming took off 0 bases at V and 1 base at J, with 9 bases between the two ends. The CDR3 length is 15 residues. CDR3 in DNA: TGTGCCAGCAGTTACTCGCTTGCAGTCCAAGAGACCCAGTACTTC. Amino acid sequence: CASSYSLAVQETQYF.

The gene calls are TRBV20-1 and TRBJ2-7; D unclear. Trimming removed 0 bases from V and 7 bases from J, with 7 bases in between. CDR3 length equals 11 residues. The germline V gene encodes CDR1 DFQATT and CDR2 SNEGSKA (reference sequence). The CDR3 region is CSARDSVEQYF. DNA for the CDR3: TGCAGTGCTAGAGATTCCGTTGAGCAGTACTTC.

In its sample, this clone was seen once. This sample also contains other DNA sequences that code for the same CDR3. The chain is built from TRBV7-9 and TRBJ2-5; D ambiguous. The germline V gene has CDR1 SEHNR and CDR2 FQNEAQ (reference sequence). The germline V and J ends were trimmed by 1 base and 2 bases, with 11 bases remaining between them. The CDR3 has 15 residues. The CDR3 is CASSLGQAGQETQYF. CDR3 sequence (DNA): TGTGCCAGCAGCTTAGGGCAGGCCGGTCAAGAGACCCAGTACTTC. The variable domain in full, with the rest retrieved from reference TRBV7-9 and TRBJ2-5, is DTGVSQNPRHKITKRGQNVTFRCDPISEHNRLYWYRQTLGQGPEFLTYFQNEAQLEKSRLLSDRFSAERPKGSFSTLEIQRTEQGDSAMYLCASSLGQAGQETQYFGPGTRLLVL.

J is TRBJ1-5 and V is TRBV9; D gene ambiguous. Trimming took off 4 bases at V and 5 bases at J, with 13 bases between the two ends. CDR3 length: 14 amino acids. CDR1 is SGDLS, CDR2 YYNGEE, per germline. Written as DNA, the CDR3 is TGTGCCAGCAGCCCCGGAGGGCCCGATCAGCCCCAGCATTTT. Protein sequence: CASSPGGPDQPQHF. Full variable domain (remainder filled in from reference TRBV9 and TRBJ1-5): DSGVTQTPKHLITATGQRVTLRCSPRSGDLSVYWYQQSLDQGLQFLIQYYNGEERAKGNILERFSAQQFPDLHSELNLSSLELGDSALYFCASSPGGPDQPQHFGDGTRLSIL.

A word on this clone: The sample contains more than one DNA sequence encoding this CDR3. This chain links TRBV6-5 with TRBJ2-7, with D perhaps matching TRBD2 (6 bases). Germline V gene lookup returns CDR1 MNHEY and CDR2 SVGAGI. Trimming removed 6 bases from V and 2 bases from J, with 11 bases in between. The CDR3 sequence is 13 residues long. DNA of the CDR3: TGTGCCAGCAGCCCGGGACTTACCTACGAGCAGTACTTC. This codes for CASSPGLTYEQYF.

This sequence joins TRBV4-1 and TRBJ2-1, with TRBD2 matching 7 bases. Per germline, CDR1 MGHRA and CDR2 YSYEKL. The V and J ends lost 2 bases and 4 bases, in that order; junction bases with no gene match: 5. This CDR3 spans 15 amino acids. CDR3: CASSQFGREYNEQFF. The CDR3 DNA sequence: TGCGCCAGCAGCCAATTCGGGCGGGAGTACAATGAGCAGTTCTTC.

V is TRBV6-1 and J is TRBJ2-7, with a tentative D call TRBD1 (6 bases). CDR1 is MNHNS, CDR2 SASEGT, per germline. V was cut by 7 bases and J by 2 bases, with 18 bases left in between. CDR3 length: 15 residues. In DNA form, the CDR3 reads TGTGCCAGCATCCTGGACAGATCCCATCCCTACGAGCAGTACTTC. The encoded protein is CASILDRSHPYEQYF.